This T cell receptor (beta chain) emerged from a study of cytotoxic CD8 clonotypes in ibrutinib-treated CLL. After removal of 4 bases from V and 8 bases from J, the junction contained 8 bases not matched to a gene. This CDR3 is 14 amino acids long. The germline gives CDR1 SGHRS, CDR2 YFSETQ. Profiled with immunoSEQ multiplex PCR; TCRdb holds only in-frame clones, not every one. The sample records tens of thousands of clones, less than 75% being singletons. The source was PBMCs, collected before ibrutinib treatment. The receptor's source is a human donor with chronic lymphocytic leukemia. The V call is TRBV5-1, the J call TRBJ2-1, with 8 positions matching TRBD2. The DNA of the CDR3 is TGCGCCAGCAGCCCCCGGGGTAGCGGGGATGAGCAGTTCTTC. As protein: CASSPRGSGDEQFF.